This TCR beta chain was sequenced during a study of blood T cell repertoires in COVID-19 (TCRdb year 2020). A note on the overall study: The collaborator samples originated in the United States, Italy and Spain and spanned the acute and convalescent phases of COVID-19. Where available, HLA class I and class II types were obtained from metadata supplied by the sample provider rather than from assay-based typing. The samples were drawn from the first 160 participants of the ongoing ImmuneRACE study and from over 950 subjects provided by 6 global collaborators. The repertoires were made available in a free public database intended to serve as a resource for research on the immune response to SARS-CoV-2. Deeply sampled blood TCRbeta repertoires from subjects exposed to, actively infected with, or recovered from COVID-19 were included in the dataset. The prospective study material was composed of cDNA or gDNA derived from T cells, B-cell-depleted T cells, or PBMCs. Nearly every sample came with metadata listing a de-identified subject ID, COVID-19 status, age in years and sex.

Collaborating institutions collected whole blood in K2EDTA tubes following their own protocols. For TCRbeta analysis, collaborators shipped samples as frozen whole blood, isolated PBMCs, or DNA extracted from either of those sample types. With regard to this clone: The antigen this receptor binds is unknown. Per-base quality was not reported, and no clone a single base away is much larger than it.

Study-wide conclusions, independent of this receptor: The quantity of clinical and demographic metadata differed by source and by participant and was supplied without curation.

The CDR3 runs 14 residues from the cysteine to the phenylalanine. CDR3 DNA only is kept here, 42 bases in frame from base 1. According to the germline V gene, CDR1 reads MDHEN and CDR2 reads SYDVKM. Cut back by 4 bases and 1 base, the V and J ends lie 10 bases apart. The immunoSEQ Assay, a bias-controlled multiplex PCR, was used to amplify TCRbeta CDR3 regions from genomic DNA. As for the original processing: The number of nucleated cells in each sample was estimated by amplification of reference gene primers within the assay. To quantify the absolute abundance of each unique TCRbeta CDR3 rearrangement, sequence reads were collapsed and filtered. For each sample, productive Simpson clonality was calculated as the square root of Simpson's diversity index over productive rearrangements. What TCRdb holds here is the immuneACCESS table cut down to in-frame rearrangements. Part of the clones is not present; checked against another copy, under half of the missing clones reflect an unresolved V gene, and the others are unexplained. The DNA gave D and trimming, while V, J and clone size come from that table. Recorded for this sample are 150,000 to 200,000 clones; around 89% of them occurred a single time. Of the sample, around 4.8% is held by the ten largest clones.

The clonotype comes from a human donor in a cohort sampled during active COVID-19. The specimen was peripheral blood. The chain joins TRBV28 to TRBJ1-2, with TRBD1 as a weak D call on 5 bases. The DNA sequence is TGTGCCAGCAGTTCGGGGACTGTTAACTATGGCTACACCTTC. The translation is CASSSGTVNYGYTF.